This T cell receptor beta chain was retrieved from a study of cytomegalovirus exposure and HLA in healthy donors. Study as a whole: There were 117 million unique TCR beta sequences, drawn from about 180 million T cells, in an earlier analysis. Whole-study findings and limits: In vitro, three CMV-associated chains proved specific for CMV antigens. The authors assumed roughly uniform sequencing depth across donors for presence/absence analyses. Despite most TCR sequences being rare, some public TCRs occurred in many donors.

This clone was seen only a few times. Its antigen is not known. Germline lookup yields CDR1 MRHNA and CDR2 SNTAGT. The CDR3 covers 18 residues. J lost 1 base, V lost 3 bases, and 4 bases had no gene match. PCR was performed using 60 Vbeta and 13 Jbeta primers. Profiling relied on immunoSEQ multiplex PCR, and the TCRdb table lists in-frame clones only, not all of them. The sample shows around 150,000 clones, around 68% of them seen only once. This chain uses TRBV6-4 with TRBJ2-6; 12 positions match TRBD1. Material for sequencing was PBMCs. This sequence was found in a man between 45 and 60 years old in good health and CMV-seronegative. Written as DNA, the CDR3 is TGTGCCAGCAGTGAAGAGGGACAGGGGGCGTCTGGGGCCAACGTCCTGACTTTC. Protein product: CASSEEGQGASGANVLTF.